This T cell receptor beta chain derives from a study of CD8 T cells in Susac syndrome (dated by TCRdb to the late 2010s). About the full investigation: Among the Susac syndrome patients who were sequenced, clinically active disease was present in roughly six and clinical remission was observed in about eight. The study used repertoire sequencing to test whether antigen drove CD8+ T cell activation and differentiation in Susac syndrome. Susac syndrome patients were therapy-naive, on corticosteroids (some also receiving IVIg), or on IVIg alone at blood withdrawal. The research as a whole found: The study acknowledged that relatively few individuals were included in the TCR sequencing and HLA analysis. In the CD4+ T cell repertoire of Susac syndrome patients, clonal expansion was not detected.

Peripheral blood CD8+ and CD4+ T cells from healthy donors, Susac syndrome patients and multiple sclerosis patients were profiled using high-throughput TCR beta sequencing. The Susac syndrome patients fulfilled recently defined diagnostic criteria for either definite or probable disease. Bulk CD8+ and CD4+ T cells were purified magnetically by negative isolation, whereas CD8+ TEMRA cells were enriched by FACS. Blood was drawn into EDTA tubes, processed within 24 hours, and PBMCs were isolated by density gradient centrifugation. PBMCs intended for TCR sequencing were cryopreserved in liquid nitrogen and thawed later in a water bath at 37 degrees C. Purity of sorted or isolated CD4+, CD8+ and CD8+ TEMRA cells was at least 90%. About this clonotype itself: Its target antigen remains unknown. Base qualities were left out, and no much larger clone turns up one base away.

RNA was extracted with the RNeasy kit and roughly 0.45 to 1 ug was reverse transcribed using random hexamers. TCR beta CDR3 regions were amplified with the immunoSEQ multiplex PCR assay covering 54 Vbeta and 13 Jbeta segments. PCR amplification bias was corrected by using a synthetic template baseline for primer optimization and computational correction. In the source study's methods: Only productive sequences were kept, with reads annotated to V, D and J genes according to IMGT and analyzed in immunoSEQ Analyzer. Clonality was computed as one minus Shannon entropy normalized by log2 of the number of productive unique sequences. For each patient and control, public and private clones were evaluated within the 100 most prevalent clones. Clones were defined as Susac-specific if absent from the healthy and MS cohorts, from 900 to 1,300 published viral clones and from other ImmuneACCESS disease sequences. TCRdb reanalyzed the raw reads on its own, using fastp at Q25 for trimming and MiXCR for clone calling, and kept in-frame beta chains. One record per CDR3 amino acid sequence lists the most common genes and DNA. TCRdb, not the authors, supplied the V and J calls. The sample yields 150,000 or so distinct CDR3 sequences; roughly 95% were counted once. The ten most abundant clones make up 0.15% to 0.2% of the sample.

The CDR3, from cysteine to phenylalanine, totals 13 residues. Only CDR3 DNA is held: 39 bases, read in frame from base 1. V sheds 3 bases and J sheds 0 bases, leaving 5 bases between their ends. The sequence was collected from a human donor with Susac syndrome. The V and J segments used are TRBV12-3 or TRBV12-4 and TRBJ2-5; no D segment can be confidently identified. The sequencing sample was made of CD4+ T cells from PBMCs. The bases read TGTGCCAGCAGTTTCCGCCACCAAGAGACCCAGTACTTC. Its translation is CASSFRHQETQYF.